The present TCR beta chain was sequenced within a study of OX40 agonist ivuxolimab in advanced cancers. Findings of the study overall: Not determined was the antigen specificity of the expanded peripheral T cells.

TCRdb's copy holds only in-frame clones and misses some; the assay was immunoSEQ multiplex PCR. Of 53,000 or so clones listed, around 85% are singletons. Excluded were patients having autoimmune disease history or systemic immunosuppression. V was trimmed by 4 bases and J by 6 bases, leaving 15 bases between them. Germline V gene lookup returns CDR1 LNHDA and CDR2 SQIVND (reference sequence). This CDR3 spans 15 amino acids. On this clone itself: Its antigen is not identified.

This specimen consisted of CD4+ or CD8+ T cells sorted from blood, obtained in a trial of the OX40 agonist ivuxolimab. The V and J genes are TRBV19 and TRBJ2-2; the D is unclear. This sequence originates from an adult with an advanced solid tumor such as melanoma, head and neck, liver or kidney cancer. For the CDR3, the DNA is TGTGCCAGTAGTACGCAAATCTCATTGGCCGGGGAGCTGTTTTTT. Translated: CASSTQISLAGELFF.